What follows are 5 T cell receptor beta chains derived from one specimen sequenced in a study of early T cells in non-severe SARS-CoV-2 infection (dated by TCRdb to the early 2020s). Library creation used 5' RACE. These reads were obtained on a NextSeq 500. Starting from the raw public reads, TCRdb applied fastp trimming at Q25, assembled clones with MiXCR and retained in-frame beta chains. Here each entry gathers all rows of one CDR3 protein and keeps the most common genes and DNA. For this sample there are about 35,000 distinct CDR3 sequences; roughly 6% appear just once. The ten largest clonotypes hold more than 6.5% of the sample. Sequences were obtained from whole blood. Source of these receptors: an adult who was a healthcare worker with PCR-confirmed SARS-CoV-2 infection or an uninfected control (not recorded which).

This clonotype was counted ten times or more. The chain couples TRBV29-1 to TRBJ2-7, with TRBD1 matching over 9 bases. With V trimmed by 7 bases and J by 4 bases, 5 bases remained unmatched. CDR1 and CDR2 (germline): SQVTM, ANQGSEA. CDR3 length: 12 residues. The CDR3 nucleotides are TGCAGCGCCGGACAGGGGAGGTACGAGCAGTACTTC. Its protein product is CSAGQGRYEQYF.

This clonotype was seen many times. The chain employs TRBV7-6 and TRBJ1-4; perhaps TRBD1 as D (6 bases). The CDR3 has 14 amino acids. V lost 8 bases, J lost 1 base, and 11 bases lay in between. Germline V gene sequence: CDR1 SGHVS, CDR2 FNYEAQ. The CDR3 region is CASWSQGTNEKLFF. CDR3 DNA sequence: TGTGCCAGCTGGTCACAGGGAACTAATGAAAAACTGTTTTTT.

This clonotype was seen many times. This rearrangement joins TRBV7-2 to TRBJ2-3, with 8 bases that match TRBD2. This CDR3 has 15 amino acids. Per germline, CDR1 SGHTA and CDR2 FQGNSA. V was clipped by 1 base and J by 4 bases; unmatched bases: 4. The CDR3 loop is CASSLDGGAPDTQYF. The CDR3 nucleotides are TGTGCCAGCAGCTTAGACGGGGGGGCCCCAGATACGCAGTATTTT.

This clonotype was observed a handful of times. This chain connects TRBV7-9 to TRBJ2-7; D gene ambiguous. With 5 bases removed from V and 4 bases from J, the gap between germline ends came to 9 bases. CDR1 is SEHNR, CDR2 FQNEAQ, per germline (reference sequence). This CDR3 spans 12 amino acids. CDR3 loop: CASSPSGYEQYF. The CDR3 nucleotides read TGTGCCAGCAGCCCAAGTGGTTACGAGCAGTACTTC.

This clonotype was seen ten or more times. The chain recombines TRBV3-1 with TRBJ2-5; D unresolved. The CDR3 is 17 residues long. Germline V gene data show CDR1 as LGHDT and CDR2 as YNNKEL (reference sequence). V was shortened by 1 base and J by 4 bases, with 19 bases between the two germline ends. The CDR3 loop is CASSQGARRSPRETQYF. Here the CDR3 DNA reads TGTGCCAGCAGCCAAGGGGCACGTCGAAGCCCTAGAGAGACCCAGTACTTC.